This entry lists 23 T cell receptor beta chains sequenced from one sample in a study of shared clonotypes between healthy human individuals. Clones were sequenced by immunoSEQ multiplex PCR, and TCRdb holds only the in-frame ones, with some missing. The sample has fewer than 850,000 clones, 90% seen once. The sequenced sample was memory CD8+ T cells from PBMCs. Stated subset: CD45RO+ cells pooled with CCR7-negative TemRA cells. The receptors shown here come from a man younger than 35 in good health. Some clones in this sample may be carry-over from other donors' samples.

This chain joins TRBV9 and TRBJ2-1, with 8 bases identical to TRBD2. This CDR3 spans 12 amino acids. V was pared by 7 bases and J by 3 bases, with 0 bases of the junction left unmatched. CDR1 SGDLS and CDR2 YYNGEE come from the germline V gene. This CDR3 reads CASGTSYNEQFF. CDR3 nucleotide sequence: TGTGCCAGCGGGACTAGCTACAATGAGCAGTTCTTC.

This chain links TRBV6-5 with TRBJ1-4; possibly TRBD1 for D (5 bases). Germline values: CDR1 MNHEY, CDR2 SVGAGI. Deletions cut 2 bases from V and 5 bases from J, with 9 bases between. The CDR3 has 14 amino acids. CDR3 nucleotides: TGTGCCAGCAGTTACGGGGGGGGGAATGAAAAACTGTTTTTT. It codes for CASSYGGGNEKLFF.

V gene TRBV27 combines with J gene TRBJ1-1; possible D gene TRBD1, 5 bases. V lost 3 bases, J lost 6 bases, and 14 bases lay in between. This CDR3 contains 14 residues. In germline, CDR1 is MNHEY, CDR2 SMNVEV (reference sequence). CDR3 nucleotides: TGTGCCAGCAGTTTGGGCGGGGGGGTGGCTGAAGCTTTCTTT. It encodes CASSLGGGVAEAFF.

V gene TRBV5-8 combines with J gene TRBJ2-1; D perhaps matches TRBD2 (6 bases). The germline V and J ends were trimmed by 4 bases and 0 bases, with 11 bases remaining between them. Germline V gene sequence: CDR1 SGHTS, CDR2 YDEGEE. The CDR3 has 15 residues. The CDR3 reads CASSPSSGSYNEQFF. The CDR3 coding sequence is TGTGCCAGCAGCCCTAGTAGCGGCTCCTACAATGAGCAGTTCTTC.

V and J are TRBV7-9 and TRBJ1-2; D is possibly TRBD1 (5 bases). CDR1 and CDR2 from the germline V gene are SEHNR and FQNEAQ (reference sequence). The V and J ends lost 7 bases and 2 bases respectively, with 11 bases between them. The CDR3 loop spans 13 amino acids. The CDR3 loop reads CASKLTENYGYTF. CDR3 bases: TGTGCCAGCAAGTTGACAGAGAACTATGGCTACACCTTC.

The chain carries TRBV5-6 and TRBJ2-1, with D uncertain. The length of the CDR3 is 15 residues. In germline, CDR1 is SGHDT, CDR2 YYEEEE. Trimming removed 4 bases from V and 0 bases from J, with 11 bases in between. In nucleotides, the CDR3 is TGTGCCAGCAGCGAGGAGATCCTCTCCTACAATGAGCAGTTCTTC. It encodes CASSEEILSYNEQFF.

This chain links TRBV29-1 with TRBJ2-6; 9 bases are a match to TRBD1. The CDR3 totals 18 residues. V lost 7 bases to trimming and J lost 4 bases; unmatched junction nucleotides: 17. CDR1 and CDR2 from the germline V gene are SQVTM and ANQGSEA. The CDR3 loop is CSAWGTRDRVSGANVLTF. The CDR3 DNA sequence: TGCAGCGCTTGGGGAACTCGGGACAGGGTATCCGGGGCCAACGTCCTGACTTTC.

This rearrangement joins TRBV11-2 to TRBJ1-2, with D unresolved. The germline V and J ends were trimmed by 6 bases and 3 bases, with 14 bases remaining between them. The CDR3 runs to 14 residues. Germline V lookup: CDR1 SGHAT, CDR2 FQNNGV. The CDR3, as DNA: TGTGCCAGCAGTTTTTCGGTGTCCGACTATGGCTACACCTTC. Its protein product is CASSFSVSDYGYTF.

This clone appeared a single time. The gene calls are TRBV18 and TRBJ1-3; D gene ambiguous. Trimming took off 3 bases at V and 0 bases at J, with 12 bases between the two ends. The CDR3 loop spans 16 amino acids. Germline-derived CDR1 and CDR2 are KGHSH and LQKENI. As DNA, the CDR3 is TGTGCCAGCTCACCGGATTACATGAGCTCTGGAAACACCATATATTTT. It specifies CASSPDYMSSGNTIYF.

This chain links TRBV6-5 with TRBJ1-2; 9 nucleotides line up with TRBD1. Germline values: CDR1 MNHEY, CDR2 SVGAGI. The ends lost 2 bases at V and 6 bases at J; junction bases unmatched: 7. This CDR3 is built from 15 residues. The CDR3 protein is CASSYVPQGADGYTF. The CDR3 bases are TGTGCCAGCAGTTACGTCCCACAGGGGGCGGATGGCTACACCTTC.

The chain employs TRBV30 and TRBJ1-5; 8 bases map to TRBD1. Germline assignment: CDR1 GTSNPN and CDR2 SVGIG (reference sequence). Trimming cost V 6 bases and J 1 base; bases outside gene matches: 5. There are 14 residues in the CDR3. CDR3 sequence (DNA): TGTGCCTGCTGGACAGGGATGAGCAATCAGCCCCAGCATTTT. Translating gives CACWTGMSNQPQHF.

The J gene is TRBJ1-2, the V gene TRBV19; D gene unclear. Germline V gene sequence: CDR1 LNHDA, CDR2 SQIVND (reference sequence). The V gene lost 3 bases and the J gene lost 4 bases, with 9 bases spanning the gap. CDR3 length equals 13 residues. CDR3 in DNA: TGTGCCAGTAGTATCATAGGGAGCTATGGCTACACCTTC. Translated, it gives CASSIIGSYGYTF. The full variable domain, rest sourced from reference TRBV19 and TRBJ1-2, is DGGITQSPKYLFRKEGQNVTLSCEQNLNHDAMYWYRQDPGQGLRLIYYSQIVNDFQKGDIAEGYSVSREKKESFPLTVTSAQKNPTAFYLCASSIIGSYGYTFGSGTRLTVV.

This clone was counted between two and nine times. The V call is TRBV6-6, the J call TRBJ1-5; D perhaps matches TRBD1 (5 bases). Germline CDR1 is MNHNY and CDR2 is SVGAGI (reference sequence). The CDR3 covers 15 residues. Trimming left V 6 bases short and J 2 bases short, with 14 bases between. The CDR3 region has the DNA TGTGCCAGCAGCCCCGGAAGGGGAGGCAATCAGCCCCAGCATTTT. It encodes CASSPGRGGNQPQHF.

The chain links TRBV5-1 to TRBJ2-5; 7 bases line up with TRBD2. There are 15 residues in the CDR3. The V and J ends lost 0 bases and 4 bases, in that order; junction bases with no gene match: 6. Germline assignment: CDR1 SGHRS and CDR2 YFSETQ. CDR3 bases: TGCGCCAGCAGCTTGGAGGGGAGGGCCTCAGAGACCCAGTACTTC. This codes for CASSLEGRASETQYF.

The chain has TRBV7-3 and TRBJ2-1, with a tentative D call TRBD2 (6 bases). The CDR3 runs 15 residues. CDR1 and CDR2 from the germline V gene are SGHTA and FQGTGA. Trimming removed 2 bases at V and 6 bases at J, with 14 bases between. The DNA of the CDR3 is TGTGCCAGCAGCTTATTGCGGACGGGGGTCAATGAGCAGTTCTTC. Its protein product is CASSLLRTGVNEQFF.

The chain has TRBV6-5 and TRBJ2-7; D is tentatively TRBD1 or TRBD2 (5 bases each). Trimming left V 2 bases short and J 7 bases short, with 18 bases between. CDR1 and CDR2 (germline): MNHEY, SVGAGI. This CDR3 is 15 amino acids long. The DNA for the CDR3 is TGTGCCAGCAGTTACATCCCGGGACCCGTCCAAGAGCAGTACTTC. This encodes CASSYIPGPVQEQYF.

This clone showed up just once. V is TRBV7-9 and J is TRBJ2-5, with 8 bases fitting TRBD1. V shed 6 bases and J 4 bases; nucleotides not matched to a gene: 13. CDR3 size: 16 residues. Per the germline V gene, CDR1 is SEHNR and CDR2 is FQNEAQ (reference sequence). As DNA, the CDR3 is TGTGCCAGCAGGTCCGGGACAGGCAACGAGCGAGAGACCCAGTACTTC. Translated: CASRSGTGNERETQYF.

This clone has just one count. The chain couples TRBV7-9 to TRBJ2-1; perhaps TRBD2 as D (6 bases). CDR1 and CDR2 from the germline V gene are SEHNR and FQNEAQ (reference sequence). This CDR3 is built from 15 residues. V lost 4 bases and J lost 0, with 10 bases in between. The chain's CDR3 is CASSSSGVSYNEQFF. CDR3 coding DNA: TGTGCCAGCAGCTCTTCGGGGGTCTCCTACAATGAGCAGTTCTTC.

The genes are TRBV27 and TRBJ1-2, with D unclear. From germline, CDR1 is MNHEY and CDR2 SMNVEV (reference sequence). The CDR3 spans 15 residues. V gave up 6 bases and J gave up 2 bases, with 16 bases separating them. The CDR3 DNA is TGTGCCAGCAGCCCCTCCCTGAGAGAGAACTATGGCTACACCTTC. Translated: CASSPSLRENYGYTF.

The J gene is TRBJ1-4, the V gene TRBV6-1; 8 bases are a match to TRBD1. J gave up 8 bases and V 4 bases, and 9 bases lay outside the gene matches. The germline V gene encodes CDR1 MNHNS and CDR2 SASEGT. The CDR3 extends over 15 amino acids. This CDR3 reads CASSARTGPREKLFF. The CDR3 coding sequence is TGTGCCAGCAGTGCGAGGACAGGGCCGCGGGAAAAACTGTTTTTT.

The rearrangement links TRBV28 to TRBJ2-5, with TRBD2 matching 8 bases. Trimming cost V 3 bases and J 5 bases; bases outside gene matches: 5. From germline, CDR1 is MDHEN and CDR2 SYDVKM. The CDR3 has 14 residues. CDR3 sequence (DNA): TGTGCCAGCAGTTTGTTAGCGGGAAAGGAGACCCAGTACTTC. This gives the protein CASSLLAGKETQYF.

This clone was observed once. The genes are TRBV4-1 and TRBJ1-6, with 8 positions matching TRBD1. Germline assignment: CDR1 MGHRA and CDR2 YSYEKL. The CDR3 spans 17 residues. The junction had 5 bases not matched to a gene; V was cut back by 1 base and J by 3 bases. CDR3 sequence (DNA): TGCGCCAGCAGCCAAGGAGGCAGGGGGCTCTATAATTCACCCCTCCACTTT. Amino acids: CASSQGGRGLYNSPLHF.

The rearrangement joins TRBV5-4 to TRBJ1-5; D is ambiguous. The CDR3 sequence is 14 residues long. The V and J ends lost 2 bases and 3 bases respectively, with 9 bases between them. Per the germline V gene, CDR1 is SGHNT and CDR2 is YYREEE (reference sequence). The CDR3 DNA is TGTGCCAGCAGCTTTAACGGAAACAATCAGCCCCAGCATTTT. Amino acids: CASSFNGNNQPQHF.